The 8 T cell receptor beta chains listed next were all sequenced from one sample in a study of blood T cell repertoires in COVID-19. Generated by immunoSEQ multiplex PCR, the TCRdb table keeps only in-frame clones and is missing some. The data show approximately 110,000 clones, with more than 80% seen just once and around 1.1% held by the top ten. Sequenced input: peripheral blood. The receptors come from a human donor in a cohort sampled during active COVID-19.

The V and J genes are TRBV18 and TRBJ1-2; D perhaps matches TRBD1 (5 bases). The germline CDR1 and CDR2 sequences are KGHSH and LQKENI. The V gene lost 2 bases and the J gene lost 4 bases, with 8 bases spanning the gap. CDR3 length: 13 amino acids. The CDR3 spells CASSPGASYGYTF. The CDR3 coding sequence is TGTGCCAGCTCACCAGGGGCATCCTATGGCTACACCTTC. Supplemented by reference TRBV18 and TRBJ1-2, the full variable domain reads NAGVMQNPRHLVRRRGQEARLRCSPMKGHSHVYWYRQLPEEGLKFMVYLQKENIIDESGMPKERFSAEFPKEGPSILRIQQVVRGDSAAYFCASSPGASYGYTFGSGTRLTVV.

The CDR3 region is CASSAGPPPYEQYF. The CDR3 bases are TGTGCCAGCAGCGCTGGCCCCCCGCCCTACGAGCAGTACTTC. This chain links TRBV9 with TRBJ2-7; D is undetermined. The CDR3 spans 14 residues. Germline V gene sequence: CDR1 SGDLS, CDR2 YYNGEE. V lost 3 bases and J 2 bases, leaving 12 bases between the germline ends.

The V and J genes are TRBV7-9 and TRBJ2-4, with D unresolved. The CDR3 has 15 residues. Trimming took off 7 bases at V and 0 bases at J, with 13 bases between the two ends. Germline V gene sequence: CDR1 SEHNR, CDR2 FQNEAQ (reference sequence). CDR3 sequence reads: CASTKSEIAKNIQYF. The CDR3 nucleotides read TGTGCCAGCACCAAAAGCGAGATAGCCAAAAACATTCAGTACTTC.

The rearrangement uses TRBV10-3 and TRBJ2-7, with TRBD2 identical over 10 bases. Germline V gene sequence: CDR1 ENHRY, CDR2 SYGVKD. This CDR3 contains 14 residues. The V and J ends lost 10 bases and 8 bases, in that order; junction bases with no gene match: 14. This chain's CDR3 is CATYSSGSLKQQYF. The CDR3 DNA reads TGTGCCACTTATTCTAGCGGGAGCTTAAAACAGCAGTACTTC.

V usage is TRBV7-9 and J usage is TRBJ1-1, with 9 bases lining up with TRBD1. Germline V gene lookup returns CDR1 SEHNR and CDR2 FQNEAQ (reference sequence). The CDR3 is 15 residues long. Unmatched junction bases numbered 8, after V lost 4 bases and J lost 5 bases. The CDR3 loop reads CASSSHRGLRTEAFF. The CDR3 nucleotides read TGTGCCAGCAGCTCCCACAGGGGGCTGAGGACTGAAGCTTTCTTT.

This chain joins TRBV7-2 and TRBJ2-7; D perhaps matches TRBD1 (6 bases). Germline V gene sequence: CDR1 SGHTA, CDR2 FQGNSA. The V end was cut by 6 bases, the J end by 4 bases, with 16 bases between. The CDR3 is made up of 14 amino acids. This chain's CDR3 is CASRRQARAYEQYF. The DNA for the CDR3 is TGTGCCAGCAGACGACAGGCCCGTGCGTACGAGCAGTACTTC.

The genes are TRBV29-1 and TRBJ2-7; 13 bases are a match to TRBD2. Germline lookup yields CDR1 SQVTM and CDR2 ANQGSEA. This CDR3 is 18 amino acids long. V lost 6 bases, J lost 0 bases, and 14 bases stayed unmatched. CDR3 in DNA: TGCAGCGTGAAGACTAGCGGGGGGCCTGAGTACTACTCCTACGAGCAGTACTTC. Translation: CSVKTSGGPEYYSYEQYF.

This rearrangement joins TRBV6-5 to TRBJ1-2, with 8 nucleotides matching TRBD1. Germline V gene lookup returns CDR1 MNHEY and CDR2 SVGAGI. There are 15 residues in the CDR3. The V segment lost 6 bases and the J segment 5 bases; nucleotides outside the gene matches: 11. CDR3 coding DNA: TGTGCCAGCAGAGAGTCCGGGACAGGATCTTATGGCTACACCTTC. Translated, it gives CASRESGTGSYGYTF.